Given below is one T cell receptor beta chain in context. What it binds is not known. The CDR3 totals 15 residues. Germline V lookup: CDR1 SGHRS, CDR2 YFSETQ. Reanalyzing the 5' RACE reads, TCRdb keeps one entry per CDR3 protein, without DNA. The table lists 350,000 to 400,000 distinct CDR3 sequences. The sample originates from a study of monozygotic twins with inflammatory bowel disease. Study-wide results and caveats: Relative to healthy twins, IBD patients had fewer clonotypes in common with others, a gap that was especially apparent with disease activity. Possibly because of limited power, concordant and discordant twins showed no difference in repertoire similarity. Among T cells, the various subtypes were not distinguishable.

The chain joins TRBV5-1 to TRBJ2-3; TCRdb's D gene call, TRBD1, goes unchecked for lack of DNA. This clonotype was obtained from a human donor with ulcerative colitis or Crohn's disease, or a healthy co-twin of an affected twin (not recorded which). The specimen was blood. The CDR3 loop is CASSFGTGGSDTQYF.